This T cell receptor beta chain was captured in a study of technical replicates of blood from a handful of donors. CDR1 is SGHNT and CDR2 is YYREEE in the germline V gene (reference sequence). V shed 4 bases and J 4 bases; nucleotides not matched to a gene: 4. The CDR3 sequence is 15 residues long. Sequencing used immunoSEQ multiplex PCR; TCRdb keeps in-frame clones, though not all of them. The data show 65,000 to 90,000 clones, with 94% seen just once and approximately 0.39% held by the top ten. The rearrangement uses TRBV5-4 and TRBJ2-7; 14 nucleotides agree with TRBD2. This sequence originates from a human donor in good health. The sample comprised T cells isolated from PBMCs. CDR3 nucleotides: TGTGCCAGCAGCAGGGGGACTAGCGGGAGTTACGAGCAGTACTTC. Protein product: CASSRGTSGSYEQYF.